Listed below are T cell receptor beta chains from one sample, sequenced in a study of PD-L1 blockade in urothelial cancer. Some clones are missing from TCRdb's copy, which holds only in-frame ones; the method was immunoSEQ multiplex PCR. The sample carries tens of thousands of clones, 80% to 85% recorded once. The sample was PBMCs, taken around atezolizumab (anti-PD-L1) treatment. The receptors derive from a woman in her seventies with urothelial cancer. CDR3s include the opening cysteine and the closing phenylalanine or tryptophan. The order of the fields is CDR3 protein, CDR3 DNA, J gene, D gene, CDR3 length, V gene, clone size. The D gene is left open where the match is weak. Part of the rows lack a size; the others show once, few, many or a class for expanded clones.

CASSQDVGGHNEQFF,TGTGCCAGCAGCCAAGATGTAGGGGGACACAATGAGCAGTTCTTC,TRBJ2-1,-,15,TRBV4-2,-
CASSEAGSSYNEQFF,TGTGCCAGCAGTGAAGCGGGGAGCTCCTACAATGAGCAGTTCTTC,TRBJ2-1,-,15,TRBV6-1,-
CASRLPGLNEQFF,TGTGCCAGCAGGTTACCGGGACTAAATGAGCAGTTCTTC,TRBJ2-1,TRBD2,13,TRBV28,many
CASSRQGANTEAFF,TGTGCCAGCAGTCGACAGGGGGCGAACACTGAAGCTTTCTTT,TRBJ1-1,TRBD1,14,TRBV6-5,-
CASSEGPGAEAFF,TGTGCCAGCAGTGAAGGCCCGGGGGCTGAAGCTTTCTTT,TRBJ1-1,-,13,TRBV2,-
CASSYSAANEQFF,TGTGCCAGCAGTTACTCAGCAGCGAATGAGCAGTTCTTC,TRBJ2-1,-,13,TRBV6-6,-
CSVNSGGTDTQYF,TGCAGCGTTAATAGCGGGGGCACAGATACGCAGTATTTT,TRBJ2-3,TRBD2,13,TRBV29-1,-
CASSLDYRSGELFF,TGCGCCAGCAGCTTGGACTATAGGTCCGGGGAGCTGTTTTTT,TRBJ2-2,-,14,TRBV5-1,-
CASSEGQGYNQPQHF,TGCGCCAGCAGTGAGGGACAGGGTTATAATCAGCCCCAGCATTTT,TRBJ1-5,TRBD1,15,TRBV10-2,-
CSVADRRNTEAFF,TGCAGCGTAGCGGACAGGCGGAACACTGAAGCTTTCTTT,TRBJ1-1,TRBD1,13,TRBV29-1,-
CASSFRDRSTEAFF,TGCGCCAGCAGCTTTCGGGACAGGTCCACTGAAGCTTTCTTT,TRBJ1-1,TRBD1,14,TRBV5-1,-
CASSLAGQVNTEAFF,TGCGCCAGCAGCTTGGCGGGACAGGTGAACACTGAAGCTTTCTTT,TRBJ1-1,TRBD1,15,TRBV5-1,-
CASSPGQNYEQYF,TGTGCCAGCTCACCGGGGCAGAACTACGAGCAGTACTTC,TRBJ2-7,-,13,TRBV18,once
CASSLRGLPQHF,TGTGCCAGCAGTTTAAGGGGCCTGCCCCAGCATTTT,TRBJ1-5,-,12,TRBV28,once
CAWLLRGEGAGETQYF,TGTGCCTGGCTCCTTCGGGGTGAGGGGGCTGGGGAGACCCAGTACTTC,TRBJ2-5,TRBD1,16,TRBV30,few
CASSLTGGGYQPQHF,TGTGCCAGCAGCTTAACAGGGGGAGGGTATCAGCCCCAGCATTTT,TRBJ1-5,TRBD1,15,TRBV7-2,-
CASSLLGAQHGYTF,TGTGCCAGCAGTTTGTTAGGGGCTCAACATGGCTACACCTTC,TRBJ1-2,-,14,TRBV27,many
CASKGRGGYYGYTF,TGTGCCAGTAAAGGAAGGGGGGGTTACTATGGCTACACCTTC,TRBJ1-2,-,14,TRBV27,-
CASSPPGEGGYGYTF,TGTGCCAGCTCACCACCGGGAGAGGGTGGCTATGGCTACACCTTC,TRBJ1-2,-,15,TRBV18,-
CASSAQTGPPRGYTF,TGTGCCAGCAGTGCCCAGACAGGGCCACCGCGAGGCTACACCTTC,TRBJ1-2,TRBD1,15,TRBV25-1,-
CASSHPGQPYNEQFF,TGTGCCAGCAGCCATCCGGGACAGCCTTACAATGAGCAGTTCTTC,TRBJ2-1,TRBD1,15,TRBV11-3,once
CASRTSYEQYF,TGTGCCAGCAGGACAAGCTACGAGCAGTACTTC,TRBJ2-7,-,11,TRBV28,-
CASSLVESGANVLTF,TGTGCCAGCAGCTTAGTTGAGTCTGGGGCCAACGTCCTGACTTTC,TRBJ2-6,-,15,TRBV11-2,-
CASSPPRQGGGYTF,TGTGCCAGCAGCCCCCCCAGACAGGGAGGTGGCTACACCTTC,TRBJ1-2,TRBD1,14,TRBV7-8,once
CASSFSGGALYNEQFF,TGTGCCAGCAGTTTTAGCGGGGGGGCCCTTTACAATGAGCAGTTCTTC,TRBJ2-1,TRBD2,16,TRBV6-5,-
CAWSPAGNTEAFF,TGTGCCTGGAGTCCGGCAGGGAACACTGAAGCTTTCTTT,TRBJ1-1,-,13,TRBV30,-
CASSQDRGPANYGYTF,TGCGCCAGCAGCCAAGATAGGGGGCCAGCTAACTATGGCTACACCTTC,TRBJ1-2,TRBD1,16,TRBV4-3,-
CASSRLAGQEETQYF,TGCGCCAGCAGCCGGCTAGCGGGGCAAGAAGAGACCCAGTACTTC,TRBJ2-5,TRBD2,15,TRBV5-1,-
CAWSGGHRYEQYF,TGTGCCTGGAGTGGGGGACATCGCTACGAGCAGTACTTC,TRBJ2-7,-,13,TRBV30,-
CASSSSGRVSYNEQFF,TGTGCCAGCAGTTCCAGCGGGAGGGTCTCCTACAATGAGCAGTTCTTC,TRBJ2-1,TRBD2,16,TRBV2,-
CASSLSFGTDYGYTF,TGCGCCAGCAGCTTGTCGTTCGGGACAGACTATGGCTACACCTTC,TRBJ1-2,TRBD1,15,TRBV5-1,-
CASNRPGASTDTQYF,TGTGCCAGTAATAGGCCGGGAGCATCCACAGATACGCAGTATTTT,TRBJ2-3,-,15,TRBV19,-
CASSAWGGQVNTGELFF,TGTGCCAGTAGCGCCTGGGGGGGACAGGTTAACACCGGGGAGCTGTTTTTT,TRBJ2-2,-,17,TRBV19,-